This T cell receptor (beta chain) derives from a study of T cells in Graves' hyperthyroidism and ophthalmopathy. TCR beta CDR3 sequences were amplified from RNA transcripts. The HTBI primer set served for first-round RT-PCR of the TCR CDR3. TCRdb reprocessed the multiplex PCR reads via MiXCR and lists one record per CDR3 protein. The table has 560,000 or so distinct CDR3 sequences, 40% to 55% seen once. Sample: peripheral blood or thyroid tissue (not recorded which). The sequence derives from a woman aged 18-29 years with Graves' hyperthyroidism.

In nucleotides, the CDR3 is TGTGCCAGCAGCCAGATGACAGGGCCTAGGACAGGGGAGACCCAGTACTTC. Translated, it gives CASSQMTGPRTGETQYF. The V call is TRBV4-2, the J call TRBJ2-5; 8 bases are a match to TRBD1. Germline CDR1 is LGHNA and CDR2 is YNFKEQ. V shed 3 bases and J 5 bases; nucleotides not matched to a gene: 14. The CDR3 runs 17 residues.